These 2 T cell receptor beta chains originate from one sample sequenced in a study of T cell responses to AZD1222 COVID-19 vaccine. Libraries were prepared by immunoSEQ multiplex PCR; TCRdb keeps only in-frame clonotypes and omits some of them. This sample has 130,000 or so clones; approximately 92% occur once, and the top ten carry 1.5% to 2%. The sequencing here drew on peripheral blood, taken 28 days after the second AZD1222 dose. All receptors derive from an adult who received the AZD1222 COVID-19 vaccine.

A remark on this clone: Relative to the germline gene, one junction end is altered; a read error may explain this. The DNA for the CDR3 is TGTTCCAGGGATAATGAGCAGTTCTTC. Protein: CSRDNEQFF. This chain connects TRBV25-1 to TRBJ2-1, with a tentative D call TRBD1 (5 bases). The germline V gene has CDR1 MGHDK and CDR2 SYGVNS. The CDR3 runs to 9 residues.

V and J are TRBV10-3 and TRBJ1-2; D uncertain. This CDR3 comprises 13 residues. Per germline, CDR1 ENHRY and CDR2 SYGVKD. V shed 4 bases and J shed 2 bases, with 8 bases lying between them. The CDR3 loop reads CAISAQGNYGYTF. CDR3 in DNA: TGTGCCATCAGTGCCCAAGGGAACTATGGCTACACCTTC.